This TCR beta chain was found in a study of OX40 agonist ivuxolimab in advanced cancers. Trimming left V 0 bases short and J 2 bases short, with 20 bases between. Germline CDR1 SGHTA, CDR2 FQGNSA. CDR3 length: 18 residues. The repertoire was sequenced with immunoSEQ multiplex PCR; TCRdb's copy has only in-frame clones and lacks some. The table shows about 71,000 clones, with roughly 77% occurring only once. Study observations and caveats: Among the lowest peripheral clonal expansion occurred in 0.1-3.0 mg/kg partial responders.

Regarding this clone: The antigen is not known.

This chain connects TRBV7-2 to TRBJ2-7; tentative D call: TRBD1 (5 bases). The sequencing here drew on CD4+ or CD8+ T cells sorted from blood, taken in a trial of the OX40 agonist ivuxolimab. This receptor was taken from an adult with an advanced solid tumor such as melanoma, head and neck, liver or kidney cancer. The CDR3 nucleotides read TGTGCCAGCAGCTTAGCGGCGGTGGGGTCAGGGAAGCCCTACGAGCAGTACTTC. It translates to CASSLAAVGSGKPYEQYF. Filled out from reference TRBV7-2 and TRBJ2-7, the complete variable domain reads GAGVSQSPSNKVTEKGKDVELRCDPISGHTALYWYRQSLGQGLEFLIYFQGNSAPDKSGLPSDRFSAERTGGSVSTLTIQRTQQEDSAVYLCASSLAAVGSGKPYEQYFGPGTRLTVT.